This TCR beta chain was identified during a study of shared clonotypes between healthy human individuals. Study-wide results and caveats: An anticipated effect of sequencing depth on clonotype sharing among donors was recognized.

Repertoires were generated with immunoSEQ multiplex PCR, while TCRdb's copy carries only in-frame clones and drops some. The table lists 400,000 to 600,000 clones, about 76% of them singletons. J was trimmed by 0 bases and V by 5 bases; bases with no gene match: 2. The CDR3 loop spans 14 amino acids. Germline values: CDR1 MNHEY, CDR2 SMNVEV (reference sequence). Comments on this clone: Its antigen remains unidentified.

The specimen sequenced was PBMCs. This receptor was obtained from a middle-aged woman in good health. Some clones in this sample may be carry-over from other donors' samples. V is TRBV27 and J is TRBJ1-2, with 8 bases lining up with TRBD1. In DNA form, the CDR3 reads TGTGCCAGCAGTGGACAGGGCGCTAACTATGGCTACACCTTC. Residues: CASSGQGANYGYTF.